One and the same sample provided the 18 T cell receptor beta chains below, sequenced in a study of blood T cell repertoires in COVID-19. Clones were sequenced by immunoSEQ multiplex PCR, and TCRdb holds only the in-frame ones, with some missing. The sample lists about 350,000 clones, 86% occurring once. The sample was peripheral blood. These receptors were obtained from an older woman with COVID-19, enrolled during active disease.

This chain connects TRBV27 to TRBJ2-7; no clear D gene. This CDR3 spans 11 amino acids. Trimming stripped 4 bases from V and 7 bases from J, with 8 bases between. Germline V CDR1 and CDR2: MNHEY, SMNVEV (reference sequence). The CDR3 protein is CASSSGGEQYF. DNA for the CDR3: TGTGCCAGCAGTTCGGGTGGGGAGCAGTACTTC.

The chain is built from TRBV29-1 and TRBJ1-2, with D uncertain. CDR3 length: 14 amino acids. The ends were cut back, 0 bases at V and 4 bases at J, with 12 bases in the middle. Germline CDR1 is SQVTM and CDR2 is ANQGSEA. CDR3 bases: TGCAGCGTTGAAGAAAGTACGGTTCTCTATGGCTACACCTTC. As protein: CSVEESTVLYGYTF.

This chain links TRBV30 with TRBJ2-2; a possible D gene is TRBD1 (7 bases). This CDR3 spans 15 amino acids. V gave up 0 bases and J gave up 9 bases, with 17 bases separating them. Per germline, CDR1 GTSNPN and CDR2 SVGIG (reference sequence). CDR3 coding DNA: TGTGCCTGGAGTGTACGGCACAGGGGCGGGAGGGAGCTGTTTTTT. Protein product: CAWSVRHRGGRELFF. The full variable domain, completed using reference TRBV30 and TRBJ2-2, is SQTIHQWPATLVQPVGSPLSLECTVEGTSNPNLYWYRQAAGRGLQLLFYSVGIGQISSEVPQNLSASRPQDRQFILSSKKLLLSDSGFYLCAWSVRHRGGRELFFGEGSRLTVL.

The J gene is TRBJ1-6, the V gene TRBV6-5; possible D gene TRBD1, 5 bases. This CDR3 has 15 residues. Deletions cut 6 bases from V and 6 bases from J, with 15 bases between. Per the germline V gene, CDR1 is MNHEY and CDR2 is SVGAGI. CDR3 coding DNA: TGTGCCAGCAGGGCGGGGGGACTGCCTAATTCACCCCTCCACTTT. This gives the protein CASRAGGLPNSPLHF.

The J gene is TRBJ2-5, the V gene TRBV3-1 (or the pseudogene TRBV3-2); 8 bases are a match to TRBD1. This CDR3 spans 16 amino acids. Germline CDR1 reads LGHDT; CDR2 reads YNNKEL (reference sequence). The ends lost 2 bases at V and 5 bases at J; junction bases unmatched: 10. CDR3 coding DNA: TGTGCCAGCAGCCAATTTCGGACAGGGCTAAGGGAGACCCAGTACTTC. It codes for CASSQFRTGLRETQYF.

V is TRBV19 and J is TRBJ2-7; D may be TRBD2 (5 bases). Trimming removed 3 bases from V and 0 bases from J, with 9 bases in between. This CDR3 contains 14 residues. Germline CDR1 is LNHDA and CDR2 is SQIVND (reference sequence). CDR3 in DNA: TGTGCCAGTAGTATCGGGATCAACTCCTACGAGCAGTACTTC. Protein sequence: CASSIGINSYEQYF.

The genes are TRBV7-3 and TRBJ1-1; D is perhaps TRBD1 (6 bases). The germline V gene encodes CDR1 SGHTA and CDR2 FQGTGA. V lost 5 bases and J lost 6, with 13 bases in between. The CDR3 spans 13 residues. CDR3 protein: CASSGDRRAEAFF. CDR3 nucleotides: TGTGCCAGCAGCGGCGACAGGAGAGCTGAAGCTTTCTTT.

This chain joins TRBV18 and TRBJ2-2, with TRBD2 identical over 8 bases. CDR3 length equals 18 residues. V trimming: 3 bases; J trimming: 5 bases; junction bases outside the gene matches: 14. From germline, CDR1 is KGHSH and CDR2 LQKENI. The CDR3 is CASSPPRRGGVFTGELFF. The DNA of the CDR3 is TGTGCCAGCTCACCGCCCCGTCGGGGGGGCGTATTTACCGGGGAGCTGTTTTTT.

J is TRBJ2-7 and V is TRBV9, with D perhaps TRBD1 (5 bases). This CDR3 has 14 amino acids. The germline V gene has CDR1 SGDLS and CDR2 YYNGEE. The ends were cut back, 3 bases at V and 2 bases at J, with 12 bases in the middle. CDR3 nucleotide sequence: TGTGCCAGCAGCGCTGGACACTACACCTACGAGCAGTACTTC. This encodes CASSAGHYTYEQYF.

The chain employs TRBV7-3 and TRBJ2-2, with TRBD2 matching 7 bases. Trimming cost V 5 bases and J 5 bases; bases outside gene matches: 5. This CDR3 has 14 amino acids. The germline V gene has CDR1 SGHTA and CDR2 FQGTGA. In DNA, the CDR3 is TGTGCCAGCAGCCCTAGCGGTAGAACCGGGGAGCTGTTTTTT. It codes for CASSPSGRTGELFF.

The V gene is TRBV30, the J gene TRBJ2-4; 7 bases line up with TRBD1. After removal of 2 bases from V and 3 bases from J, the junction contained 4 bases not matched to a gene. The germline gives CDR1 GTSNPN, CDR2 SVGIG (reference sequence). This CDR3 is built from 14 residues. In DNA form, the CDR3 reads TGTGCCTGGAGTAAACAGGGGCGCAAAAACATTCAGTACTTC. Its protein is CAWSKQGRKNIQYF.

In its sample, this clone was seen a few times. The V call is TRBV6-1, the J call TRBJ1-2; TRBD1 matches at 9 bases. CDR3 length equals 19 residues. V shed 0 bases, J shed 2 bases, and the junction held 13 bases outside the gene matches. CDR1 and CDR2 from the germline V gene are MNHNS and SASEGT. CDR3 DNA: TGTGCCAGCAGTGAAGCGGGGCCGAGGGGACAGGGAAGGAACTATGGCTACACCTTC. Its translation is CASSEAGPRGQGRNYGYTF.

Comments on this clone: Distinct nucleotide sequences in the sample also encode this CDR3. The chain carries TRBV7-8 and TRBJ1-1, with 7 bases matching TRBD1. V was clipped by 3 bases and J by 3 bases; unmatched bases: 1. The CDR3 length is 13 residues. Germline CDR1 reads SGHVS; CDR2 reads FQNEAQ. Written as DNA, the CDR3 is TGTGCCAGCAGCTTCGACAGGGACACTGAAGCTTTCTTT. Translating it yields CASSFDRDTEAFF.

The rearrangement links TRBV25-1 to TRBJ1-1, with 7 bases that match TRBD1. Germline trimming cut 2 bases from V and 1 base from J; bases unmatched to any gene: 4. In germline, CDR1 is MGHDK, CDR2 SYGVNS. The CDR3 consists of 15 residues. This chain's CDR3 is CASSEGTAGNTEAFF. CDR3 nucleotide sequence: TGTGCCAGCAGTGAAGGGACAGCTGGGAACACTGAAGCTTTCTTT.

V usage is TRBV11-2 and J usage is TRBJ2-7, with D possibly TRBD1 on 5 matching bases. Germline lookup yields CDR1 SGHAT and CDR2 FQNNGV. CDR3 length: 13 amino acids. V was trimmed by 0 bases and J by 8 bases, leaving 11 bases between them. The CDR3 DNA reads as TGTGCCAGCAGCTTAGATCGCCAGGACAAGCAGTACTTC. It is translated as CASSLDRQDKQYF.

This chain uses TRBV19 with TRBJ1-2; no definite D call. CDR1 is LNHDA, CDR2 SQIVND, per germline (reference sequence). This CDR3 region has 11 residues. Trimming removed 4 bases from V and 7 bases from J, with 7 bases in between. The CDR3: CASSTPVGYTF. The CDR3 DNA reads TGTGCCAGTAGTACTCCCGTTGGCTACACCTTC.

The V call is TRBV21-1, the J call TRBJ2-1; the table assigns TRBD1, which was not confirmed against the DNA. TRBV21-1 has pseudogene status. The CDR3 spans 17 residues. In DNA form, the CDR3 reads TGTGCCAGCAGCCCAAGTAAACACAGGCCTTGGAACAATGAGCAGTTCTTC. Amino acid sequence: CASSPSKHRPWNNEQFF.

This clone was detected once. J is TRBJ1-2 and V is TRBV6-5; TRBD1 agrees at 7 bases. Losses at the gene ends were 7 bases for V and 8 bases for J; bases not matched to a gene: 10. Germline loops: CDR1 MNHEY, CDR2 SVGAGI. This CDR3 is 13 amino acids long. CDR3 DNA sequence: TGTGCCAGCACTCGGACAGGATTTTGGGGCTACACCTTC. Its protein is CASTRTGFWGYTF.